The 11 T cell receptor beta chains below come from one sample, sequenced in a study of blood T cell repertoires in COVID-19. TCRdb's table, derived via immunoSEQ multiplex PCR, lists solely in-frame clones and lacks some. The sample holds some 460,000 clones, roughly 89% seen once. The sequencing sample was made of peripheral blood. The receptors shown here come from a woman aged 30 to 39 with acute or convalescent COVID-19.

This rearrangement joins TRBV7-3 to TRBJ2-7; D is possibly TRBD1 (7 bases). The CDR3 runs to 15 residues. Germline V lookup: CDR1 SGHTA, CDR2 FQGTGA. Trimming removed 2 bases from V and 4 bases from J, with 15 bases in between. CDR3 DNA: TGTGCCAGCAGCTTACAGGGGGGTTTAGTGTACGAGCAGTACTTC. Protein product: CASSLQGGLVYEQYF.

The chain couples TRBV7-2 to TRBJ1-6, with a weak D call TRBD1 (6 bases). The ends were cut back, 5 bases at V and 7 bases at J, with 15 bases in the middle. This CDR3 spans 15 amino acids. CDR1 is SGHTA and CDR2 is FQGNSA in the germline V gene. CDR3 region: CASSPNRVGNSPLHF. The CDR3 nucleotides are TGTGCCAGCAGCCCGAACAGGGTGGGGAATTCACCCCTCCACTTT.

The CDR3 is CATSDFSSYNEQFF. The CDR3 DNA reads TGTGCCACCAGTGATTTCTCCTCCTACAATGAGCAGTTCTTC. V and J are TRBV24-1 and TRBJ2-1, with D unresolved. This CDR3 comprises 14 residues. Germline V gene lookup returns CDR1 KGHDR and CDR2 SFDVKD. V lost 1 base, J lost 0 bases, and 3 bases lay in between.

This chain links TRBV29-1 with TRBJ2-5; the D is unclear. The CDR3 consists of 11 residues. Germline V gene data show CDR1 as SQVTM and CDR2 as ANQGSEA. Between the trimmed V and J ends, which lost 4 bases and 10 bases, there was a span of 13 bases. The CDR3 nucleotides read TGCAGCGTTGGGTCGCGGCCAGACCAGTACTTC. Translation: CSVGSRPDQYF.

The genes are TRBV6-5 and TRBJ2-1; 12 bases fit TRBD2. Unmatched junction bases numbered 3, after V lost 6 bases and J lost 6 bases. Germline V gene lookup returns CDR1 MNHEY and CDR2 SVGAGI. The CDR3 sequence is 14 residues long. CDR3 protein: CASSRTSGVNEQFF. CDR3 nucleotides: TGTGCCAGCAGCCGGACTAGCGGGGTCAATGAGCAGTTCTTC.

The rearrangement links TRBV19 to TRBJ1-2; D might be TRBD1 (6 bases). CDR1 and CDR2 (germline): LNHDA, SQIVND (reference sequence). V was cut by 9 bases and J by 0 bases, with 14 bases left in between. The CDR3 is 14 residues long. CDR3 bases: TGTGCCAGCAACTCACAGGGAGCTAACTATGGCTACACCTTC. It yields the protein CASNSQGANYGYTF.

This chain uses TRBV9 with TRBJ2-5; 12 nucleotides line up with TRBD2. J gave up 2 bases and V 0 bases, and 8 bases lay outside the gene matches. Germline CDR1 SGDLS, CDR2 YYNGEE. The CDR3 runs to 18 residues. CDR3 residues: CASSVGVLAGGAQETQYF. For the CDR3, the DNA is TGTGCCAGCAGCGTAGGAGTGCTAGCGGGGGGGGCACAAGAGACCCAGTACTTC.

The chain has TRBV28 and TRBJ1-5, with D possibly TRBD1 on 6 matching bases. The germline V gene encodes CDR1 MDHEN and CDR2 SYDVKM. The CDR3 is made up of 16 amino acids. V dropped 6 bases and J dropped 3 bases, with 18 bases sitting between them. The CDR3 DNA reads TGTGCCAGCAGGCCTGACAGGCGCCGAAACAATCAGCCCCAGCATTTT. Residues: CASRPDRRRNNQPQHF.

V gene TRBV4-1 combines with J gene TRBJ1-2; D is uncertain. Germline values: CDR1 MGHRA, CDR2 YSYEKL. The CDR3 has 15 residues. Trimming took 0 bases from V and 4 from J, leaving 12 bases between them. The DNA for the CDR3 is TGCGCCAGCAGCCAAGATGTGGCCCCCTCCTATGGCTACACCTTC. Amino acid sequence: CASSQDVAPSYGYTF.

This clone was seen only once. The chain is built from TRBV7-9 and TRBJ2-5, with TRBD2 as a possible D gene (6 bases). In germline, CDR1 is SEHNR, CDR2 FQNEAQ (reference sequence). Trimming took 3 bases from V and 3 from J, leaving 8 bases between them. The CDR3 extends over 13 amino acids. CDR3 amino acids: CASSFGLKETQYF. The CDR3 DNA is TGTGCCAGCAGCTTCGGACTAAAAGAGACCCAGTACTTC.

CDR3 in amino acids: CASSKSGTGNEKLFF. Written as DNA, the CDR3 is TGCGCCAGCAGCAAATCCGGGACAGGGAATGAAAAACTGTTTTTT. This rearrangement joins TRBV5-1 to TRBJ1-4; 9 bases map to TRBD1. CDR1 SGHRS and CDR2 YFSETQ come from the germline V gene. Trimming cost V 4 bases and J 5 bases; bases outside gene matches: 6. The CDR3 has 15 amino acids.